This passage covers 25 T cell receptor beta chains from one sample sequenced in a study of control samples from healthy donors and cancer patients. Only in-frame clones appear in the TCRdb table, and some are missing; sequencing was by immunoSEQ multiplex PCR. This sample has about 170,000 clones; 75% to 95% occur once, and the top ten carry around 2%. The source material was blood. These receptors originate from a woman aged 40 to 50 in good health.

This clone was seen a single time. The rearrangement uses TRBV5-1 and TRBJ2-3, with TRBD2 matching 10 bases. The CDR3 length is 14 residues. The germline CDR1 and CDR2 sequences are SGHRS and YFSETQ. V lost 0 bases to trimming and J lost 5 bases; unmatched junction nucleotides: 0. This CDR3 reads CASSLERGGDTQYF. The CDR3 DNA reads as TGCGCCAGCAGCTTGGAGCGGGGGGGAGATACGCAGTATTTT.

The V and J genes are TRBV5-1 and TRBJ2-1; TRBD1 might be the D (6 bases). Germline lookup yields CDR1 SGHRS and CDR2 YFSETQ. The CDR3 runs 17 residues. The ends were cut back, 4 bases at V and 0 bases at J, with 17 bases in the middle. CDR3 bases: TGCGCCAGCAGCCTATGGGACACCACGAGCTCCTACAATGAGCAGTTCTTC. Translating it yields CASSLWDTTSSYNEQFF.

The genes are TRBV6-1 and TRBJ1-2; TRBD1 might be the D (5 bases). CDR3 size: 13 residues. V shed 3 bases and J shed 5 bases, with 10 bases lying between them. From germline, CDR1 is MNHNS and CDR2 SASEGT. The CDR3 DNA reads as TGTGCCAGCAGTGACGGCGGGACTTATGGCTACACCTTC. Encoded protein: CASSDGGTYGYTF.

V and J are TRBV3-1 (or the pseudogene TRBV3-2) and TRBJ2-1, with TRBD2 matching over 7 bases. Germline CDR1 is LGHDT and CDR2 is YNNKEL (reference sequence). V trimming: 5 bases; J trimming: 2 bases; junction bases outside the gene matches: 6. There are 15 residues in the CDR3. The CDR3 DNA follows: TGTGCCAGCAGCGTCAGCGGGGCCACCTACAATGAGCAGTTCTTC. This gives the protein CASSVSGATYNEQFF.

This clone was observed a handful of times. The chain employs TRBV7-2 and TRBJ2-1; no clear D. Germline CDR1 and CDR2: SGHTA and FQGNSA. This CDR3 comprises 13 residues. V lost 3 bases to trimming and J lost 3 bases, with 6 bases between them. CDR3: CASSFTNYNEQFF. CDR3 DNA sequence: TGTGCCAGCAGCTTCACTAACTACAATGAGCAGTTCTTC.

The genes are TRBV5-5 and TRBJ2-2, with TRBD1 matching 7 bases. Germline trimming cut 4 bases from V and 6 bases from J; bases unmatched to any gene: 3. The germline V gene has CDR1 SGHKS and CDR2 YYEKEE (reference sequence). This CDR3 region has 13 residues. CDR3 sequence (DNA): TGTGCCAGCAGCAATCAGGGGGCCGGGGAGCTGTTTTTT. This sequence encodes CASSNQGAGELFF. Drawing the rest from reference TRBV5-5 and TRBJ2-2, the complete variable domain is DAGVTQSPTHLIKTRGQQVTLRCSPISGHKSVSWYQQVLGQGPQFIFQYYEKEERGRGNFPDRFSARQFPNYSSELNVNALLLGDSALYLCASSNQGAGELFFGEGSRLTVL.

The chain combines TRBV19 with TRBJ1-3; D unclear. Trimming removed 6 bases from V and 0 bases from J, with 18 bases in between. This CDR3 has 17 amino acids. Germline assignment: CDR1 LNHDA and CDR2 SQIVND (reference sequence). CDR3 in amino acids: CASSLEGSDHSGNTIYF. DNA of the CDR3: TGTGCCAGTAGCCTGGAAGGGTCAGATCACTCTGGAAACACCATATATTTT.

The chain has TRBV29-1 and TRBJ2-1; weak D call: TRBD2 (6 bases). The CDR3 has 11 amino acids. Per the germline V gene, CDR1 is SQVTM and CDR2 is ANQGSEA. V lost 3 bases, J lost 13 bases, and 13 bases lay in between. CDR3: CSVDWGDRQFF. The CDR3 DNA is TGCAGCGTTGATTGGGGGGACCGCCAGTTCTTC.

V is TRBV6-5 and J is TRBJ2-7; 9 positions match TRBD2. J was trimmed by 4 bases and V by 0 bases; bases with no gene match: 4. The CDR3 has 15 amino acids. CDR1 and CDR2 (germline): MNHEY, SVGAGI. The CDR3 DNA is TGTGCCAGCAGTTACTCGCGGGGGGGCCAGTACGAGCAGTACTTC. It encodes CASSYSRGGQYEQYF.

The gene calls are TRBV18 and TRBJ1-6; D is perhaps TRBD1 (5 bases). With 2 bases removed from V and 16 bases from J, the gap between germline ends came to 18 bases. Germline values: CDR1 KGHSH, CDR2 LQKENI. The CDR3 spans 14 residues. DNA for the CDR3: TGTGCCAGCTCACCAAGTGGGGGGATAACGGATCTCCACTTT. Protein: CASSPSGGITDLHF.

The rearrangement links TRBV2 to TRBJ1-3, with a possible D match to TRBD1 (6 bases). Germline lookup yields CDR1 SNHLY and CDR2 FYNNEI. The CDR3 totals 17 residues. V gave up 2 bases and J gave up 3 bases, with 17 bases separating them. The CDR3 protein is CASSETPRGAVGNTIYF. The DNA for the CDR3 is TGTGCCAGCAGTGAAACCCCGCGGGGGGCGGTTGGAAACACCATATATTTT.

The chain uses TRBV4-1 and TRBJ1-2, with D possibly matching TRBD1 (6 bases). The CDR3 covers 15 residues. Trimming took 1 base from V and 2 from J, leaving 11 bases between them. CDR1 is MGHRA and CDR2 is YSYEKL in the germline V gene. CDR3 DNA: TGCGCCAGCAGCCAAGTGGACAGCCCCAACTATGGCTACACCTTC. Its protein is CASSQVDSPNYGYTF.

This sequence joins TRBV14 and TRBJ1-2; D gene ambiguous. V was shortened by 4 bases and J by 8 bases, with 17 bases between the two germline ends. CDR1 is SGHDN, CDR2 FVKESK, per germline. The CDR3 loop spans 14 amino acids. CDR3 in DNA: TGTGCCAGCAGCCCTTTTCAGCAGACGGGAGGCTACACCTTC. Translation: CASSPFQQTGGYTF.

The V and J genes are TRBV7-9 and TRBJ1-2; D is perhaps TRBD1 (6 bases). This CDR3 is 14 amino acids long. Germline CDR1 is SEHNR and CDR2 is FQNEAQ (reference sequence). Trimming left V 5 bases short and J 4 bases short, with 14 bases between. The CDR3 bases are TGTGCCAGCAGCACCTGGGACACTACCTATGGCTACACCTTC. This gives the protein CASSTWDTTYGYTF.

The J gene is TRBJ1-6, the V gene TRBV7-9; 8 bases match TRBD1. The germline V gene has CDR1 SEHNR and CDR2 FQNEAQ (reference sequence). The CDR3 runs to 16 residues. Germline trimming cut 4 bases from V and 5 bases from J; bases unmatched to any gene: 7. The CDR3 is CASSSQGAPDNSPLHF. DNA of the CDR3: TGTGCCAGCAGCTCCCAGGGGGCACCCGATAATTCACCCCTCCACTTT.

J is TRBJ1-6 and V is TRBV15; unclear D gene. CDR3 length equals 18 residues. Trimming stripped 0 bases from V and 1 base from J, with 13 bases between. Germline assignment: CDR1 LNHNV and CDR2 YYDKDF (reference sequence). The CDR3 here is CATSRDKPGFSYNSPLHF. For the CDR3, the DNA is TGTGCCACCAGCAGAGATAAACCGGGATTTTCCTATAATTCACCCCTCCACTTT.

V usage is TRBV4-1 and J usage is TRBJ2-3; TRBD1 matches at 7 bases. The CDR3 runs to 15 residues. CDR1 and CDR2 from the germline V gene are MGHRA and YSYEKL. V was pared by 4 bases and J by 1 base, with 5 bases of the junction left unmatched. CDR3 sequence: CASSPRQGGTDTQYF. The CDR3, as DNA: TGCGCCAGCAGCCCGAGACAGGGAGGCACAGATACGCAGTATTTT.

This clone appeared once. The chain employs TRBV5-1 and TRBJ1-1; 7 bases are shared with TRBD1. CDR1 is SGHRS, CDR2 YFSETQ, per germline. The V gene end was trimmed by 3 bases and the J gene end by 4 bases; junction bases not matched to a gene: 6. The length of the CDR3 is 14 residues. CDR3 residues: CASSSDRVGTEAFF. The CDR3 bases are TGCGCCAGCAGCTCCGACAGGGTAGGCACTGAAGCTTTCTTT. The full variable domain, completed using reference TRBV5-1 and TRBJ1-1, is KAGVTQTPRYLIKTRGQQVTLSCSPISGHRSVSWYQQTPGQGLQFLFEYFSETQRNKGNFPGRFSGRQFSNSRSEMNVSTLELGDSALYLCASSSDRVGTEAFFGQGTRLTVV.

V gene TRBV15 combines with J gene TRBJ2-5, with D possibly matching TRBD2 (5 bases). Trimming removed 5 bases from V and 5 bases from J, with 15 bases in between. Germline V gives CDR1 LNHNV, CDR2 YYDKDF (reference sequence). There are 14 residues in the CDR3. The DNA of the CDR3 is TGTGCCACCAGCGAGGGAATAGAAGTGGAGACCCAGTACTTC. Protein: CATSEGIEVETQYF.

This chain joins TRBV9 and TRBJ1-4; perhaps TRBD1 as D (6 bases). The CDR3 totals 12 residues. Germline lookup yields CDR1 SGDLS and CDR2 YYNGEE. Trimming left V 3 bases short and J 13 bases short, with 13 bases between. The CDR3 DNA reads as TGTGCCAGCAGCGGGGAGGGCAGGGGACTGTTTTTT. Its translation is CASSGEGRGLFF.

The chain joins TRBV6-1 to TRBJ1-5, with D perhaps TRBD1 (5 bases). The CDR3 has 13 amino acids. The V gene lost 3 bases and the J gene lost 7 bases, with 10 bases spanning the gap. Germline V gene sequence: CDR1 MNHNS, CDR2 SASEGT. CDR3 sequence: CASSEPGIQPQHF. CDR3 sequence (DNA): TGTGCCAGCAGTGAGCCAGGGATCCAGCCCCAGCATTTT.

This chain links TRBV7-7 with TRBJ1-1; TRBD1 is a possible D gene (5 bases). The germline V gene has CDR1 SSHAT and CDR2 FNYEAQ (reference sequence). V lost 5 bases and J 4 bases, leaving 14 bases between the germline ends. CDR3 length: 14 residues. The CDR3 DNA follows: TGTGCCAGCAGCCCAATTCCAGGGAGCACTGAAGCTTTCTTT. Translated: CASSPIPGSTEAFF. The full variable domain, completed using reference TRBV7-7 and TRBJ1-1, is GAGVSQSPRYKVTKRGQDVTLRCDPISSHATLYWYQQALGQGPEFLTYFNYEAQPDKSGLPSDRFSAERPEGSISTLTIQRTEQRDSAMYRCASSPIPGSTEAFFGQGTRLTVV.

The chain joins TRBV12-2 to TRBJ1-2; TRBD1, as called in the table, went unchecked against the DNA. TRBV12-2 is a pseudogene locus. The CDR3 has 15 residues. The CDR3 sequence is CASRGTGTANYGYTF. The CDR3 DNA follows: TGTGCAAGTCGCGGAACGGGGACAGCGAACTATGGCTACACCTTC.

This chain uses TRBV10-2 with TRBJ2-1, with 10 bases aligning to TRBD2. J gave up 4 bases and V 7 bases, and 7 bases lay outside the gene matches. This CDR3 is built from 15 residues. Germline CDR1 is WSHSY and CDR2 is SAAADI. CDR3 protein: CASTLTSGDYNEQFF. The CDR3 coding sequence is TGCGCCAGCACCCTAACTAGCGGGGATTACAATGAGCAGTTCTTC.

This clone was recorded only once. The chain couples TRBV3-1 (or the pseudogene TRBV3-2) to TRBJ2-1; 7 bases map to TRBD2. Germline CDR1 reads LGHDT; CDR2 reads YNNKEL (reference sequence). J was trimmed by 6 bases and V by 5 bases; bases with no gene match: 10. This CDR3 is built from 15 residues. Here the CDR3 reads CASSEASGFPNEQFF. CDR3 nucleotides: TGTGCCAGCAGCGAAGCTAGCGGTTTCCCCAATGAGCAGTTCTTC.